This entry features one T cell receptor (beta chain) sequence. What this receptor recognizes is not known. Within one base of it there is no much larger clone, and no base qualities were kept. This sample was taken from a study of CD8 T cells in Susac syndrome (dated by TCRdb to between 2017 and 2020). Regarding the research as a whole: Of the Susac syndrome patients who were sequenced, five or six had clinically active disease and roughly 8 were in clinical remission. Repertoire sequencing was used to test whether CD8+ T cell activation and differentiation in Susac syndrome was antigen driven. At blood withdrawal, Susac syndrome patients were therapy-naive, treated with corticosteroids (with IVIg additionally given to some), or treated with IVIg alone. The study at large found these results: In patients with Susac syndrome, the CD4+ T cell repertoire showed no detectable clonal expansion. The TCR sequencing and HLA analysis was acknowledged to have included a relatively small number of individuals.

High-throughput TCR beta sequencing profiled peripheral blood CD8+ and CD4+ T cells from healthy donors, Susac syndrome patients and multiple sclerosis patients. Recently defined diagnostic criteria for definite or probable disease were met by the Susac syndrome patients. Bulk CD8+ and CD4+ T cells were purified by magnetic negative isolation, while CD8+ TEMRA cells were enriched using FACS. Blood was drawn into EDTA tubes, processed within 24 hours, and PBMCs were isolated by density gradient centrifugation. PBMCs intended for TCR sequencing were frozen in liquid nitrogen and were later thawed in a 37 degrees C water bath. A purity of at least 90% was achieved for sorted or isolated CD4+, CD8+ and CD8+ TEMRA cells. RNA was extracted using the RNeasy kit, and about 0.45 to 1 ug of the RNA was reverse transcribed with random hexamers. TCR beta CDR3 regions were amplified with the immunoSEQ multiplex PCR assay covering 54 Vbeta and 13 Jbeta segments. Bias from PCR amplification was corrected by using a synthetic template baseline for primer optimization and for computational correction. In the original analysis: Reads were assigned to V, D and J genes according to IMGT and analyzed in immunoSEQ Analyzer, with only productive sequences retained. To calculate clonality, Shannon entropy was normalized by log2 of the number of productive unique sequences and then subtracted from one. Public and private clones were assessed among the 100 most prevalent clones of each patient and control. A clone was defined as Susac-specific if it was absent from the healthy and MS cohorts, from over a thousand published viral clones and from other ImmuneACCESS disease sequences. TCRdb reprocessed the public reads (quality trimming at Q25 with fastp, clone calling with MiXCR) and kept in-frame beta chains. Rows matching on CDR3 protein sequence are summarized as one entry with the most common DNA and genes. In this record, the V and J calls reflect TCRdb's handling and not the investigators' own analysis. The sample profile shows 150,000 to 160,000 distinct CDR3 sequences; 85% to 95% of them were found once. The top ten constitute about 0.16% of the sample.

Sequencing input: CD4+ T cells from PBMCs. The TCR was taken from a human donor with Susac syndrome.

The DNA reads as follows: TGTGCCAGCAGTATAAGAGAGACTAATGAAAAACTGTTTTTT. Its product reads: CASSIRETNEKLFF. Recombination linked TRBV12-3 or TRBV12-4 to TRBJ1-4; a confident D gene designation cannot be given. V drops 5 bases and J drops 2 bases, leaving 9 bases in between. Reading from cysteine to phenylalanine, the CDR3 counts 14 amino acids. This entry keeps only the CDR3 DNA: 42 bases, framed from base 1.